What follows is one TCR beta chain and its context. Its cognate antigen is unknown. After removal of 2 bases from V and 7 bases from J, the junction contained 9 bases not matched to a gene. The germline V gene has CDR1 MNHEY and CDR2 SMNVEV (reference sequence). CDR3 length: 16 amino acids. The sample originates from a study of T cell responses to AZD1222 COVID-19 vaccine. General study findings and limits: Possibly, clonal diversity was underestimated; donors were largely white British and included more females.

Only in-frame clones appear in the TCRdb table, and some are missing; sequencing was by immunoSEQ multiplex PCR. The repertoire consists of 150,000 to 190,000 clones, with around 86% occurring once and the leading ten covering about 9%. V gene TRBV27 combines with J gene TRBJ2-1; the match to TRBD2 covers 9 bases. Sequenced material: peripheral blood, taken 28 days after the second AZD1222 dose. The sequence came from an adult who received the AZD1222 COVID-19 vaccine. CDR3 in DNA: TGTGCCAGCAGTTTAAGATCTAGCGGGATTTTGAATGAGCAGTTCTTC. Translated: CASSLRSSGILNEQFF.